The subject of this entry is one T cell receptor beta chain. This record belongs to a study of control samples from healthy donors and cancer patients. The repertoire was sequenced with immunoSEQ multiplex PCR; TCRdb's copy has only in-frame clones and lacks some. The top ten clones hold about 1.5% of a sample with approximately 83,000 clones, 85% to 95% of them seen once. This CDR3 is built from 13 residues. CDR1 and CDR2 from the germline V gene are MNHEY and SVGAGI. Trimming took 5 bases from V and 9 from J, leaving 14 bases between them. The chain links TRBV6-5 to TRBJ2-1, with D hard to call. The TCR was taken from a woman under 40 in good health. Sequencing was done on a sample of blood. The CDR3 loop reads CASSSMTIPEQFF. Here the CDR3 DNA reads TGTGCCAGCAGTAGTATGACCATTCCTGAGCAGTTCTTC.